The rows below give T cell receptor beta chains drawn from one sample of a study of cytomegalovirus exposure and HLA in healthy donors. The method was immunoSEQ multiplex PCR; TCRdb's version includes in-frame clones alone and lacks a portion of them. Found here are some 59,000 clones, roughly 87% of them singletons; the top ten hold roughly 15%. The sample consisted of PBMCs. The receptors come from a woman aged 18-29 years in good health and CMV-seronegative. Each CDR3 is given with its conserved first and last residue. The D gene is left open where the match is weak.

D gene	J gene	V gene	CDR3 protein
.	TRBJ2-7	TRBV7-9	CASSAWAGGAYEQYF
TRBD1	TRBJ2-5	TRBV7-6	CASSLEEQGVGEETQYF
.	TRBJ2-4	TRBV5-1	CASSLAGENIQYF
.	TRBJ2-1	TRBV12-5	CASGLTVNYNEQFF
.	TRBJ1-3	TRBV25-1	CASGLGGTIYF
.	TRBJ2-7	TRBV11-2	CASSLAGASSYEQYF
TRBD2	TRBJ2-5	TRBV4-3	CASSQERLAGRETQYF
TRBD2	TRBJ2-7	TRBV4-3	CASSQGASGRATYEQYF
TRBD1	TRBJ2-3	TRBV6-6	CASSYFGQGNTDTQYF
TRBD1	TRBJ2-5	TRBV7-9	CASSPRPTGEETQYF
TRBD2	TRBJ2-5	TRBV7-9	CASSLTSGQETQYF
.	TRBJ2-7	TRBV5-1	CASSLDPESSYEQYF
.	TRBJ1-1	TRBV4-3	CASGSSVNTEAFF
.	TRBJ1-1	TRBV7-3	CASSSGYGTEAFF
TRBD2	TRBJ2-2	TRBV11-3	CASSRTSGGTGELFF
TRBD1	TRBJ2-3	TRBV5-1	CASSLADRGGRLSTDTQYF
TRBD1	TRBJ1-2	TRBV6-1	CASSEAPGQTFNYGYTF
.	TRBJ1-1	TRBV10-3	CATKDPRRDTEAFF
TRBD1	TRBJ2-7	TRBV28	CASAATYRGDYEQYF
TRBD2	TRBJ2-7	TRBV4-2	CASSQRGTSGDYEQYF
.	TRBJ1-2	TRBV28	CASSIRQLYGYTF
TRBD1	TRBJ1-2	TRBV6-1	CASSVGTEGNYGYTF
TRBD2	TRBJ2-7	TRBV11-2	CASSPFGSGVSSYEQYF
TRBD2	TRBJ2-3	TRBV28	CASTYLLAGGKSTDTQYF
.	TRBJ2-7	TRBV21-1	CASSKMRLRGGATYEQYF
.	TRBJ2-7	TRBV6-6	CASTETRRYEQYF
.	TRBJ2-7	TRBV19	CASSSTGSGEQYF
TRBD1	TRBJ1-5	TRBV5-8	CASSEGTVSNQPQHF
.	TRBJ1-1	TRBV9	CASSVAGNTEAFF
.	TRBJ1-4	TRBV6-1	CASSVAGLATNEKLFF
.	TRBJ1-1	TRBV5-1	CASSLAPGLRTEAFF
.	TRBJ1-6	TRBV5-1	CASSLDGPTGNSPLHF
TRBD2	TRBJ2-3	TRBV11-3	CASSPSGSRTDTQYF
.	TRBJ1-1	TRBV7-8	CASSFSGAPAFF
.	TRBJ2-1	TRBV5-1	CASSLEGGTYNEQFF
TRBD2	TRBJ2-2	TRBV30	CAWNSGRTAGELFF
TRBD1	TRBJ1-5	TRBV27	CASSATGQGWGNQPQHF
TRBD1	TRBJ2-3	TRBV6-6	CASSTTGAQYF
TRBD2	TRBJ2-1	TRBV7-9	CASKSSGGAGEQFF
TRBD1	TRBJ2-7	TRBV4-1	CASSQGRLGTVSYEQYF
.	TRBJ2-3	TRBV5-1	CASSPTEDSLFTDTQYF